This TCR beta chain appears in the sequencing data of a study of blood T cell repertoires in COVID-19. The protocol was immunoSEQ multiplex PCR, while the TCRdb copy is restricted to in-frame clones and leaves out a portion. This sample has 200,000 to 250,000 clones, with 85% found just once. The material sequenced was PBMCs or T cells enriched from blood (not recorded which). The sequence came from a man aged 40-49 years who had recovered from COVID-19.

The CDR3 DNA follows: TGCGCCAGCAGCTTGGTGGACAACATTAACTACGAGCAGTACTTC. Translated, it gives CASSLVDNINYEQYF. The V gene is TRBV5-1, the J gene TRBJ2-7; weak D call: TRBD1 (5 bases). V dropped 0 bases and J dropped 3 bases, with 13 bases sitting between them. The CDR3 is made up of 15 amino acids. Germline V gene sequence: CDR1 SGHRS, CDR2 YFSETQ.